Listed below are T cell receptor beta chains from one sample, sequenced in a study of blood T cell repertoires in COVID-19. Assay used: immunoSEQ multiplex PCR; TCRdb lists only in-frame clones, some missing. This table has over 300,000 clones, roughly 90% appearing once. The sequenced sample consisted of peripheral blood. The receptors were sampled from a young man with active or convalescent COVID-19. The CDR3 runs from the conserved cysteine through the conserved F or W. D genes are given only for firm matches. The size entry is marked missing in some rows and otherwise reads once, few, many or a size class.

CDR3 length	D gene	clone size	V gene	J gene	CDR3 protein	CDR3 DNA
14	.	.	TRBV28	TRBJ1-1	CASSYGGVNTEAFF	TGTGCCAGCAGTTATGGAGGGGTGAACACTGAAGCTTTCTTT
15	.	.	TRBV28	TRBJ2-7	CASSLSGRPSYEQYF	TGTGCCAGCAGTTTATCAGGCAGGCCCTCCTACGAGCAGTACTTC
15	TRBD1	.	TRBV24-1	TRBJ2-7	CATSDHGTGGYEQYF	TGTGCCACCAGTGACCACGGGACAGGGGGATACGAGCAGTACTTC
13	.	.	TRBV12-3/TRBV12-4	TRBJ1-1	CASRTGWNTEAFF	TGTGCCAGCAGAACAGGGTGGAACACTGAAGCTTTCTTT
14	.	.	TRBV28	TRBJ1-3	CASRTGGSGNTIYF	TGTGCCAGCAGAACCGGGGGGTCTGGAAACACCATATATTTT
17	.	.	TRBV13	TRBJ2-3	CASSLGRGSPSTDTQYF	TGTGCCAGCAGCTTAGGGCGGGGATCTCCTAGCACAGATACGCAGTATTTT
15	TRBD1	.	TRBV3-1/TRBV3-2	TRBJ2-7	CASSPGTGSSYEQYF	TGTGCCAGCAGCCCCGGGACAGGGAGCTCCTACGAGCAGTACTTC
14	.	.	TRBV6-1	TRBJ1-2	CASSEGRFNYGYTF	TGTGCCAGCAGTGAGGGCAGATTTAACTATGGCTACACCTTC
18	TRBD2	.	TRBV6-2/TRBV6-3	TRBJ2-3	CASSYELGLAGPTDTQYF	TGTGCCAGCAGTTACGAACTCGGACTAGCGGGGCCCACAGATACGCAGTATTTT
16	TRBD1	.	TRBV5-1	TRBJ1-6	CASSLEAGGTNSPLHF	TGCGCCAGCAGCTTGGAGGCAGGGGGAACTAATTCACCCCTCCACTTT
15	.	.	TRBV7-9	TRBJ1-1	CASSPKLRLNTEAFF	TGTGCCAGCAGCCCCAAACTGAGGTTGAACACTGAAGCTTTCTTT
16	.	.	TRBV5-1	TRBJ2-1	CASSLLMGLVAMEQFF	TGCGCCAGCAGCCTCCTAATGGGACTGGTCGCAATGGAGCAGTTCTTC
13	TRBD1	.	TRBV6-6	TRBJ2-7	CASRTGGSYEQYF	TGTGCCAGCCGGACAGGGGGATCCTACGAGCAGTACTTC
14	.	.	TRBV24-1	TRBJ2-7	CATSDLGPPYEQYF	TGTGCCACCAGTGACCTTGGGCCGCCCTACGAGCAGTACTTC
14	.	.	TRBV21-1	TRBJ2-1	CASSLRQGGNEQFF	TGTGCCAGCAGCCTAAGACAGGGGGGCAATGAGCAGTTCTTC
16	.	.	TRBV5-8	TRBJ2-3	CASSYGSGLGTDTQYF	TGTGCCAGCAGCTACGGCAGCGGGTTGGGTACAGATACGCAGTATTTT
20	TRBD2	once	TRBV27	TRBJ2-2	CASSFPPGLAETWWTGELFF	TGTGCCAGCAGTTTTCCCCCGGGACTAGCGGAAACATGGTGGACCGGGGAGCTGTTTTTT